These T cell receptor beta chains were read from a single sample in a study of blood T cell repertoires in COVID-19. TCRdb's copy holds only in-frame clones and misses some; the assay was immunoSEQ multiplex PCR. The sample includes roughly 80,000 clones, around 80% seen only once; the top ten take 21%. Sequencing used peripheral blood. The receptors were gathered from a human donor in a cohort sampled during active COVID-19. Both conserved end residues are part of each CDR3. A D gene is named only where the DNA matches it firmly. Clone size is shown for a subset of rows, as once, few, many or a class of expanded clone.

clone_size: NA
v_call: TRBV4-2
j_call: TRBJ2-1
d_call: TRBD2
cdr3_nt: TGTGCCAGCAGCCCGTCAGCGGGGGGGCCATCTAGTGAGCAGTTCTTC
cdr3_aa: CASSPSAGGPSSEQFF

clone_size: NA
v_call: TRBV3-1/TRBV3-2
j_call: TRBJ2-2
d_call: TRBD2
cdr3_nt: TGTGCCAGCAGCCAAGGGTACCTAGCGGGGTACACCGGGGAGCTGTTTTTT
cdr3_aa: CASSQGYLAGYTGELFF

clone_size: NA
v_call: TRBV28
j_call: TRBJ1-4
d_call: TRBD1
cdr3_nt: TGTGCCAGCAGCTATTTACAGGGGTCTAATGAAAAACTGTTTTTT
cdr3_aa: CASSYLQGSNEKLFF

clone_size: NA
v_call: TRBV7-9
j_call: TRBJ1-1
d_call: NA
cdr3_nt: TGTGCCAGCAGATCTCCGGGAAAGACTGAAGCTTTCTTT
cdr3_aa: CASRSPGKTEAFF

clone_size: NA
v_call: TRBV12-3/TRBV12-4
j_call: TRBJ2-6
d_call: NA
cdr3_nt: TGTGCCAGCTTTACATCTGGGGCCAACGTCCTGACTTTC
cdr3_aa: CASFTSGANVLTF

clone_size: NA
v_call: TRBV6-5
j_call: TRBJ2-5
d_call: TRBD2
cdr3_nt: TGTGCCAGCCGGGACTATACGCTAGAGACCCAGTACTTC
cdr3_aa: CASRDYTLETQYF

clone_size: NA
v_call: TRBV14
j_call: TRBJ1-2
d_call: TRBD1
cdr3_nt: TGTGCCAGCAGCCGGGACAGGAACTATGGCTACACCTTC
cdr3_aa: CASSRDRNYGYTF

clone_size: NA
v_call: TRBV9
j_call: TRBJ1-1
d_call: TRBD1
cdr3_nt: TGTGCCAGCAGCCCGACGGGACAGCTGAACACTGAAGCTTTCTTT
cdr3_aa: CASSPTGQLNTEAFF

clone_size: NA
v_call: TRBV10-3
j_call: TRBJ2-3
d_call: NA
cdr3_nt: TGTGCCATCAGTGAGTCTGGCGGGGCTAGCACAGATACGCAGTATTTT
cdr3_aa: CAISESGGASTDTQYF

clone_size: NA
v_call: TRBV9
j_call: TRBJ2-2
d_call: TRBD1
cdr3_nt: TGTGCCAGCAGCCCATGGGACAGCCCCACGGCCGGGGAGCTGTTTTTT
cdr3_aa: CASSPWDSPTAGELFF

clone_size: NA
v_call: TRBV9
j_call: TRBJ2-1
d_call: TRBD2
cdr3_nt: TGTGCCAGCAGCGTAGGGCTAGCGGGGGGCTCCACCTACAATGAGCAGTTCTTC
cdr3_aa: CASSVGLAGGSTYNEQFF

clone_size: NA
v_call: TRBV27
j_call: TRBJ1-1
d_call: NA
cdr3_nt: TGTGCCAGCAGTTTTCGAGAAAACACTGAAGCTTTCTTT
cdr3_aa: CASSFRENTEAFF

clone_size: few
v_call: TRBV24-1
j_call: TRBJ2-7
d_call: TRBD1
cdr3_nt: TGTGCCACCAGTGACCCCGGACAGGGGGCTCGAGAGCAGTACTTC
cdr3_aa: CATSDPGQGAREQYF

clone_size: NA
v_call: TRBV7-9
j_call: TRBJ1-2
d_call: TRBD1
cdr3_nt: TGTGCCAGCAGCTTACCGGCAGGGGGGAGGTATGGCTACACCTTC
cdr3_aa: CASSLPAGGRYGYTF

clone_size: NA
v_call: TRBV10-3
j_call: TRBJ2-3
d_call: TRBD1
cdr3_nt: TGTGCCATCAGTGGTACCCAGGGACAGGGCTCGAACACAGATACGCAGTATTTT
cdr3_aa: CAISGTQGQGSNTDTQYF

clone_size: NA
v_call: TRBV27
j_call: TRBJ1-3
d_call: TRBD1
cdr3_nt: TGTGCCAGCAGCCGGACAGGGGAAATGAACACCATATATTTT
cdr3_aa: CASSRTGEMNTIYF

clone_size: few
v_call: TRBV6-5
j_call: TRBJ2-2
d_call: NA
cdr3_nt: TGTGCCAGCAGTTACGCAGGGGCGAACACCGGGGAGCTGTTTTTT
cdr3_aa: CASSYAGANTGELFF

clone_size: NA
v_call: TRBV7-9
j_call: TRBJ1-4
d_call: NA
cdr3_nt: TGTGCCAGCAGTCTTCGACAGGCACCGGGGGAAAAACTGTTTTTT
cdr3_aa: CASSLRQAPGEKLFF

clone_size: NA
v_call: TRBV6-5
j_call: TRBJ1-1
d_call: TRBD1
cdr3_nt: TGTGCCAGCAGAAAAGACAGGGGGTTTCGCACTGAAGCTTTCTTT
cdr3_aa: CASRKDRGFRTEAFF

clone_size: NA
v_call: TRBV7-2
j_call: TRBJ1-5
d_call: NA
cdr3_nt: TGTGCCAGCAGCTTAGGCCGGAATCAGCCCCAGCATTTT
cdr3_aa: CASSLGRNQPQHF

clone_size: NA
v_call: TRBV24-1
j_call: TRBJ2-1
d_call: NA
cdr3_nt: TGTGCCACCAGTGATTTGGTCCCGGGCGACAGCTACAATGAGCAGTTCTTC
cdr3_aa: CATSDLVPGDSYNEQFF

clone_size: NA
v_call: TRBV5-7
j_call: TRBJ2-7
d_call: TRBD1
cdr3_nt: TGTGCCAGCAGCCCGACCGACGGACAGGGGGGGGAGCAGTACTTC
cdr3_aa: CASSPTDGQGGEQYF

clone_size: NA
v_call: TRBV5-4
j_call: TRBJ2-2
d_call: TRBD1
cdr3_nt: TGTGCCAGCAGCTTGGACAGGGGGTACACCGGGGAGCTGTTTTTT
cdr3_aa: CASSLDRGYTGELFF

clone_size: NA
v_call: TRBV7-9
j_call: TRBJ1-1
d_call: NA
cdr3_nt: TGTGCCAGCACCCCGAGGGTACGCCTGAACACTGAAGCTTTCTTT
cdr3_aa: CASTPRVRLNTEAFF

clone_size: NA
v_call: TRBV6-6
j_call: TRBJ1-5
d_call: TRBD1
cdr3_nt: TGTGCCAGCAGCCCCTTAGGGTCAGGGGACAGTCAGCCCCAGCATTTT
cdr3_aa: CASSPLGSGDSQPQHF

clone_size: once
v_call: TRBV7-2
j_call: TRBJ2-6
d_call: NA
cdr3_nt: TGTGCCAGCAGCTCGCCAAACTTCTCTGGGGCCAACGTCCTGACTTTC
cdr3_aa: CASSSPNFSGANVLTF

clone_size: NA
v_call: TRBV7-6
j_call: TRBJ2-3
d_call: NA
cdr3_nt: TGTGCCAGCAGCTTAGCCCACACAGATACGCAGTATTTT
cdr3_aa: CASSLAHTDTQYF

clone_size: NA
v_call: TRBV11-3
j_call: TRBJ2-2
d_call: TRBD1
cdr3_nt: TGTGCCAGCAGCTTACAAGGCACAGGGGCCGGGGAGCTGTTTTTT
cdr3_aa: CASSLQGTGAGELFF

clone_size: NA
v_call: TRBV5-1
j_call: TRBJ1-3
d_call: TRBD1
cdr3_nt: TGCGCCAGCAGCTTCGGACAGGGGGGGCTCTCTGGAAACACCATATATTTT
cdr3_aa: CASSFGQGGLSGNTIYF

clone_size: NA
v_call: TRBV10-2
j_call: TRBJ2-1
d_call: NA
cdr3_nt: TGCGCCAGCAGTGCGGGGTCTACCTACAATGAGCAGTTCTTC
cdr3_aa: CASSAGSTYNEQFF

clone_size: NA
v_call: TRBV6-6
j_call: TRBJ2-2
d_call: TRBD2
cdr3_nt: TGTGCCAGCGGACTAGACGGGACCGGGGAGCTGTTTTTT
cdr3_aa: CASGLDGTGELFF

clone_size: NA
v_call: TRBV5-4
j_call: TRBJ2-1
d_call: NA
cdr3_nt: TGTGCCAGCAGCCCGCAGAGCGCAGCCTACAATGAGCAGTTCTTC
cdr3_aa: CASSPQSAAYNEQFF

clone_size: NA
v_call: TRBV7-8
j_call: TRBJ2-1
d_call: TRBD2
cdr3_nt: TGTGCCAGCAGCACAGGGACTAGCGGGGGTTACAATGAGCAGTTCTTC
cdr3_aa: CASSTGTSGGYNEQFF

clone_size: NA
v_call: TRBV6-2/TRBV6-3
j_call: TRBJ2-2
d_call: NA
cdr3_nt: TGTGCCAGCAGTTTGGCGGGTGACACCGGGGAGCTGTTTTTT
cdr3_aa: CASSLAGDTGELFF

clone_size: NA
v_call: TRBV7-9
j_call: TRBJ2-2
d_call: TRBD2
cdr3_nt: TGTGCCAGCAGCTTATCCACTAGCGGGTTTGGCACCGGGGAGCTGTTTTTT
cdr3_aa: CASSLSTSGFGTGELFF

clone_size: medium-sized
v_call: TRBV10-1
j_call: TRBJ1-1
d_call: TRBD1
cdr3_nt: TGCGCCAGCAGGGCTGGACAGGGACCCATGAACACTGAAGCTTTCTTT
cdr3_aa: CASRAGQGPMNTEAFF

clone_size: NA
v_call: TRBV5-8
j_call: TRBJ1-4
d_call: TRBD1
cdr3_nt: TGTGCCAGCAGCCCCAACAGGGGGCGGAATGAAAAACTGTTTTTT
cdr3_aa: CASSPNRGRNEKLFF

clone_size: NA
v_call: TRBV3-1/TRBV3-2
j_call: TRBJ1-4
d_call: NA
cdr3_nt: TGTGCCAGCAGCCAACTATCAGGGCAGAATGAAAAACTGTTTTTT
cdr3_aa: CASSQLSGQNEKLFF

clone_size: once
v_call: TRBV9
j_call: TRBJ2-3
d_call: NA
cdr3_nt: TGTGCCAGCAGCCAAGATACTAGCACAGATACGCAGTATTTT
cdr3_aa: CASSQDTSTDTQYF

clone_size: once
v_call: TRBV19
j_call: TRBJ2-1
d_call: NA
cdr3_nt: TGTGCCAGTAGCTCGGGGGGCGGCTACAATGAGCAGTTCTTC
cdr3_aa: CASSSGGGYNEQFF

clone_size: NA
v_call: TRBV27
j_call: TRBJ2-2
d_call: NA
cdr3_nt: TGTGCCAGCAGCCGAGGTACGGGGAACACCGGGGAGCTGTTTTTT
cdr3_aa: CASSRGTGNTGELFF

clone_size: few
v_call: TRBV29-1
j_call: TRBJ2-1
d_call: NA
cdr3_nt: TGCAGCGTTGAACTTTACAATGAGCAGTTCTTC
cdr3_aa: CSVELYNEQFF

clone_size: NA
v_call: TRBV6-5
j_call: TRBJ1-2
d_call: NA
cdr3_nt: TGTGCCAGCAGAGCACAGGGACTAACTAACTATGGCTACACCTTC
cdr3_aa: CASRAQGLTNYGYTF

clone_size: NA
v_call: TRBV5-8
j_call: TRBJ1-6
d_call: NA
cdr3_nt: TGTGCCAGCAGCGGCAGGGGCCCCTCCTATAATTCACCCCTCCACTTT
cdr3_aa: CASSGRGPSYNSPLHF